This T cell receptor (beta chain) was obtained from a study of blood T cell repertoires in COVID-19. The overall study: Samples of COVID-19 (acute and convalescent) were obtained from the United States, Italy and Spain. T cells, B-cell-depleted T cells, or PBMCs supplied cDNA or gDNA.

The CDR3 is 14 amino acids. The germline CDR1 and CDR2 sequences are SEHNR and FQNEAQ (reference sequence). The V gene end was trimmed by 4 bases and the J gene end by 5 bases; junction bases not matched to a gene: 5. Authors' processing steps: How many nucleated cells were present was estimated from reference gene primer amplification. Sequenced by immunoSEQ multiplex PCR; TCRdb stores in-frame clones only, minus some. V, J and clone size are those of that table, while D and trimming were read from the DNA. The sample lists approximately 250,000 clones, 86% occurring once. The receptor was derived from a man aged 25 to 45 who had recovered from COVID-19. The sample consisted of peripheral blood. The chain combines TRBV7-9 with TRBJ1-5, with TRBD1 identical over 7 bases. The CDR3 loop reads CASSSDREDQPQHF. The CDR3, as DNA: TGTGCCAGCAGCTCTGACAGGGAGGATCAGCCCCAGCATTTT.